The clone carrying this T cell receptor beta chain was counted between two and nine times. The sequenced template was cDNA made from the entire isolated RNA. Produced via immunoSEQ multiplex PCR; TCRdb's table is partial and in-frame only. This table holds some 500,000 clones, roughly 11% found once. Germline values: CDR1 SEHNR, CDR2 FQNEAQ (reference sequence). Trimming stripped 1 base from V and 4 bases from J, with 11 bases between. The CDR3 length is 15 residues. The source of the sample is a study of beta chain features in type 1 diabetes. The rearrangement links TRBV7-9 to TRBJ2-4; possibly TRBD2 for D (5 bases). The material sequenced was naive CD4+ T cells from blood. This clonotype was sampled from a woman aged 18-29 years in good health. CDR3 amino acids: CASSLVTGTKNIQYF. In nucleotides, the CDR3 is TGTGCCAGCAGCTTAGTTACGGGAACGAAAAACATTCAGTACTTC.